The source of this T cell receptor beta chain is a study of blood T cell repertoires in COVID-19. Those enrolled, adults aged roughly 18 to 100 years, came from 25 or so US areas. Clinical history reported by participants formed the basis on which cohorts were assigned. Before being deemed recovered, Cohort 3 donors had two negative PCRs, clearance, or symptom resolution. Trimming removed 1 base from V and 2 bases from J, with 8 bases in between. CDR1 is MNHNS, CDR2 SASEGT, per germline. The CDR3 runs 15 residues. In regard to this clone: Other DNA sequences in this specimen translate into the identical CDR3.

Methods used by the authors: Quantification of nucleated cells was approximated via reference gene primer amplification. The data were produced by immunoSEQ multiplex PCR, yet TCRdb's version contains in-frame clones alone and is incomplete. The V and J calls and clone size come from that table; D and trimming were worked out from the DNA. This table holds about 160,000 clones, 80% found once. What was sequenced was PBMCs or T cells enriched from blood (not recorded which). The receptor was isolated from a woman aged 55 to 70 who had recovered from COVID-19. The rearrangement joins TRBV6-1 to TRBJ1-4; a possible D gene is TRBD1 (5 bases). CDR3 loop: CASSEGYRTNEKLFF. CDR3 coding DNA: TGTGCCAGCAGTGAAGGTTACAGGACTAATGAAAAACTGTTTTTT.